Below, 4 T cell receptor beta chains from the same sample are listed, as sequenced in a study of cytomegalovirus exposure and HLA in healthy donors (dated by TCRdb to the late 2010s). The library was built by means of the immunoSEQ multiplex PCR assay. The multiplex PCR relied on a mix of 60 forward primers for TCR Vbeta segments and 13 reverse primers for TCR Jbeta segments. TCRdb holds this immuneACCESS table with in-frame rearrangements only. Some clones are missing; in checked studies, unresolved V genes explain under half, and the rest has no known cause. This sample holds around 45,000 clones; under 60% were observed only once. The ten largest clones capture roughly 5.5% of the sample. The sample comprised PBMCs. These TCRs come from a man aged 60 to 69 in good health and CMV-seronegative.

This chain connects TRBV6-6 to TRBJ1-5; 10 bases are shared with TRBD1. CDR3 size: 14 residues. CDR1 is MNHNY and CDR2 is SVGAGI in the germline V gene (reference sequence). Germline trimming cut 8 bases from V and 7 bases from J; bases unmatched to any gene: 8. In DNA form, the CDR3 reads TGTGCCAGCGGTAAAGACAGGGGGCCACAGCCCCAGCATTTT. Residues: CASGKDRGPQPQHF.

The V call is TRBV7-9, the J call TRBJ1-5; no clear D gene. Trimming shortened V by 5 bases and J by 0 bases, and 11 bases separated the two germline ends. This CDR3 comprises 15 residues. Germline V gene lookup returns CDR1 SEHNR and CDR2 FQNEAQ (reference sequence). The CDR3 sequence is CASSPGGFSNQPQHF. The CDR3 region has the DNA TGTGCCAGCAGCCCAGGAGGTTTTAGCAATCAGCCCCAGCATTTT.

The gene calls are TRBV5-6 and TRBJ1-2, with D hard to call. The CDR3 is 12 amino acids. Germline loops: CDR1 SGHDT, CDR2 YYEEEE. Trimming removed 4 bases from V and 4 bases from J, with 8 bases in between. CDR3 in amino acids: CASSPGSYGYTF. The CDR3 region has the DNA TGTGCCAGCAGCCCAGGCTCCTATGGCTACACCTTC.

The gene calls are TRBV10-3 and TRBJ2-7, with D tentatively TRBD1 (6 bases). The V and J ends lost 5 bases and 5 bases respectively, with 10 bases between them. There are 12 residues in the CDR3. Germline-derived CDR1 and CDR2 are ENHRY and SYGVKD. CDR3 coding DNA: TGTGCCATCAGTCCGGGACACGACGAGCAGTACTTC. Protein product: CAISPGHDEQYF.